This TCR beta chain is from a study of blood T cell repertoires in COVID-19. Overall study: The United States, Italy and Spain provided the acute and convalescent COVID-19 samples. The analysed material was cDNA or gDNA that came from T cells, B-cell-depleted T cells, or PBMCs.

Per the study methods: By means of reference gene primer amplification, nucleated cell counts were estimated. Clones were sequenced by immunoSEQ multiplex PCR, and TCRdb holds only the in-frame ones, with some missing. The V and J calls and clone size are taken from that table; D and trimming were inferred from the DNA. The sample contains about 170,000 clones, about nine tenths of which appear only once. Unmatched junction bases numbered 5, after V lost 5 bases and J lost 3 bases. Germline CDR1 SEHNR, CDR2 FQNEAQ (reference sequence). CDR3 length equals 15 residues. What was sequenced was peripheral blood. The chain employs TRBV7-9 and TRBJ2-5, with TRBD2 matching over 11 bases. The receptor comes from a woman aged 55-70 years with COVID-19, enrolled during active disease. CDR3 coding DNA: TGTGCCAGCAGCCACGGGACTAGCGGTAAAGAGACCCAGTACTTC. It yields the protein CASSHGTSGKETQYF. The full variable domain, with the rest looked up from reference TRBV7-9 and TRBJ2-5, is DTGVSQNPRHKITKRGQNVTFRCDPISEHNRLYWYRQTLGQGPEFLTYFQNEAQLEKSRLLSDRFSAERPKGSFSTLEIQRTEQGDSAMYLCASSHGTSGKETQYFGPGTRLLVL.